This T cell receptor beta chain was profiled in a study of T cells in Graves' hyperthyroidism and ophthalmopathy. Overall study: Staff took peripheral blood when the initial diagnosis was made, before any treatment began.

Each patient was aged 18 to 65 and had newly diagnosed hyperthyroidism of under 2 months' duration. Reasons for excluding patients were uncontrolled infection, other autoimmune disease, pregnancy or lactation. Thyroid ultrasound and orbital computed tomography, with clinical symptoms and serum thyroxine and TRAb, informed diagnoses. V lost 2 bases to trimming and J lost 4 bases; unmatched junction nucleotides: 9. Germline-derived CDR1 and CDR2 are LGHDT and YNNKEL (reference sequence). The CDR3 has 16 amino acids. As regards this clonotype: A much larger clonotype is one base distant, so this may be a read error.

There were TCR beta CDR3 regions amplified from RNA transcripts. The study used the HTBI primer set for a first-round RT-PCR of the TCR CDR3. TCRdb used MiXCR to reprocess the multiplex PCR reads, holding one entry per CDR3 protein. The sample gives a few hundred thousand distinct CDR3 sequences, 12% to 15% of which show up once; 30% to 35% is in the top ten. This TCR was recovered from a woman between 45 and 60 years old with Graves' hyperthyroidism that later progressed to Graves' ophthalmopathy. The specimen was blood. The rearrangement uses TRBV3-1 and TRBJ1-2, with TRBD1 identical over 8 bases. The CDR3 coding sequence is TGTGCCAGCAGCCAACTCCGGGGACAGGCGCCCTATGGCTACACCTTC. As protein: CASSQLRGQAPYGYTF.